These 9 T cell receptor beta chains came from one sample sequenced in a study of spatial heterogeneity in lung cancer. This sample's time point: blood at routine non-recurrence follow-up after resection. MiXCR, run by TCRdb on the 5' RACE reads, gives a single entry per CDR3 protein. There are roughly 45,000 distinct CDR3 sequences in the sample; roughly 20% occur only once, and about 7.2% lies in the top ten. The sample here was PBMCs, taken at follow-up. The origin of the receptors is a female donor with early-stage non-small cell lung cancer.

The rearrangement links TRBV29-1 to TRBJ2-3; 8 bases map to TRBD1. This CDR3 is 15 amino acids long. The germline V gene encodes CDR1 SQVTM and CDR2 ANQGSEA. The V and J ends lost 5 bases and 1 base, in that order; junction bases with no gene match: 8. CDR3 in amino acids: CSVTRQGMGTDTQYF. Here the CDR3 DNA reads TGCAGCGTTACTCGACAGGGGATGGGCACAGATACGCAGTATTTT.

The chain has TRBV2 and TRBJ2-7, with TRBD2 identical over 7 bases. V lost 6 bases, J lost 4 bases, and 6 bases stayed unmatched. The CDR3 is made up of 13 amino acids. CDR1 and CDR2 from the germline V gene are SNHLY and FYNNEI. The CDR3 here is CASRLTAGYEQYF. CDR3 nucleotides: TGTGCCAGCAGACTGACAGCGGGGTACGAGCAGTACTTC.

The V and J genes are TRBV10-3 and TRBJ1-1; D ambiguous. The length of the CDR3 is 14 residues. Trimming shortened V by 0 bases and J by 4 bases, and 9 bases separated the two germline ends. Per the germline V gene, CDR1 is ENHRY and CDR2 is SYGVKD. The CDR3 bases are TGTGCCATCAGTGAGTCTTTGGCGGGCACTGAAGCTTTCTTT. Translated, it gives CAISESLAGTEAFF.

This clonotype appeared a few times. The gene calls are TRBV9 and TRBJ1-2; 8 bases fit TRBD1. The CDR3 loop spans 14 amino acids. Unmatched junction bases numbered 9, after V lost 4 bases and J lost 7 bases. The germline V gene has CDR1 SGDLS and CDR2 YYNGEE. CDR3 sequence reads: CASSPIGQGGGYTF. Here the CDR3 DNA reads TGTGCCAGCAGCCCCATCGGACAGGGTGGTGGCTACACCTTC. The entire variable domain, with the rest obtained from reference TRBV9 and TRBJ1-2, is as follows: DSGVTQTPKHLITATGQRVTLRCSPRSGDLSVYWYQQSLDQGLQFLIQYYNGEERAKGNILERFSAQQFPDLHSELNLSSLELGDSALYFCASSPIGQGGGYTFGSGTRLTVV.

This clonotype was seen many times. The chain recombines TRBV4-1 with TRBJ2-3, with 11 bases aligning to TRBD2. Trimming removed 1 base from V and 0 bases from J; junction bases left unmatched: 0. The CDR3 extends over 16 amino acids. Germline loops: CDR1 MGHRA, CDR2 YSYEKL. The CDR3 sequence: CASSQGLAGSTDTQYF. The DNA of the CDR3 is TGCGCCAGCAGCCAAGGACTAGCGGGGAGCACAGATACGCAGTATTTT.

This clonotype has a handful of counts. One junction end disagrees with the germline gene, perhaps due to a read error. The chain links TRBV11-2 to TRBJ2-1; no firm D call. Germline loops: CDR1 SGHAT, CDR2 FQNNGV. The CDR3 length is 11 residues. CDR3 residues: CASSSHNEQFF. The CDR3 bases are TGTGCCAGCAGCTCCCACAATGAGCAGTTCTTC.

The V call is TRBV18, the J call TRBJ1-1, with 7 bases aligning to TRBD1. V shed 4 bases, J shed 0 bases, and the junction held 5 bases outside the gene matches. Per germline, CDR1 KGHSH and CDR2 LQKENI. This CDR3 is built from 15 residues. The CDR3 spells CASSQAGGMNTEAFF. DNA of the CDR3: TGTGCCAGCTCACAGGCAGGGGGAATGAACACTGAAGCTTTCTTT.

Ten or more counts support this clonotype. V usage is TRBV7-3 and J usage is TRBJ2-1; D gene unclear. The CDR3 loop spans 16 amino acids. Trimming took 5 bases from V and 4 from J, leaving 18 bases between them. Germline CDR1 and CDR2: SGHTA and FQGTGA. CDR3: CASSTGSARFYNEQFF. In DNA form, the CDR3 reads TGTGCCAGCAGCACGGGTTCGGCTAGGTTTTACAATGAGCAGTTCTTC.

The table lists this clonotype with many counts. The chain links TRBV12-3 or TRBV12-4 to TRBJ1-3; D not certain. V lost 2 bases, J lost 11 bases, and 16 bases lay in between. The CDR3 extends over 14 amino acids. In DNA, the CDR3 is TGTGCCAGCAGTTTACCCAGACGGGCTCGGCCCATATATTTT. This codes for CASSLPRRARPIYF.